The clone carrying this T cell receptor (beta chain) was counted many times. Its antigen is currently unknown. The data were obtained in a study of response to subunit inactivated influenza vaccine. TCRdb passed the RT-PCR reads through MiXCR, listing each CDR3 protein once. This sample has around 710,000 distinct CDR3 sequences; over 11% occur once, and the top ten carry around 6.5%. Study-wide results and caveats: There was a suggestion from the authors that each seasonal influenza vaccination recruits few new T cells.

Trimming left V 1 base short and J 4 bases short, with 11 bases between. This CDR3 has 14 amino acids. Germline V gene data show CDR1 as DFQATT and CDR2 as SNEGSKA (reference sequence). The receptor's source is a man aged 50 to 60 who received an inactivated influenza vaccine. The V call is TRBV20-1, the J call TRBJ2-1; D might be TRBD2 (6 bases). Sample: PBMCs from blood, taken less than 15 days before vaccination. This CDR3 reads CSARAEAGYNEQFF. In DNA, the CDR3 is TGCAGTGCTAGAGCTGAGGCGGGATACAATGAGCAGTTCTTC.